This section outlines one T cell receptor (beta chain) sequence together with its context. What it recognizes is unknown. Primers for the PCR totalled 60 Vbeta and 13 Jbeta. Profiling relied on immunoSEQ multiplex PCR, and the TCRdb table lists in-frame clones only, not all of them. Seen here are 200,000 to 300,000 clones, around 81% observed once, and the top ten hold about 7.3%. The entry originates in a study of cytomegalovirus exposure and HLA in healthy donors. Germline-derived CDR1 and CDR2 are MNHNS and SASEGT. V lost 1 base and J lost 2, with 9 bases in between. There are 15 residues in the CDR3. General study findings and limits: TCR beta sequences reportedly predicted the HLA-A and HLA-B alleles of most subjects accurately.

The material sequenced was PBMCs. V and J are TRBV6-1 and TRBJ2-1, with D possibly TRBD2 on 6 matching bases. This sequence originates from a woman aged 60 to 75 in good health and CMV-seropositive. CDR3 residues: CASSEEVAAYNEQFF. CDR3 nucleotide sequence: TGTGCCAGCAGTGAAGAGGTAGCGGCCTACAATGAGCAGTTCTTC.